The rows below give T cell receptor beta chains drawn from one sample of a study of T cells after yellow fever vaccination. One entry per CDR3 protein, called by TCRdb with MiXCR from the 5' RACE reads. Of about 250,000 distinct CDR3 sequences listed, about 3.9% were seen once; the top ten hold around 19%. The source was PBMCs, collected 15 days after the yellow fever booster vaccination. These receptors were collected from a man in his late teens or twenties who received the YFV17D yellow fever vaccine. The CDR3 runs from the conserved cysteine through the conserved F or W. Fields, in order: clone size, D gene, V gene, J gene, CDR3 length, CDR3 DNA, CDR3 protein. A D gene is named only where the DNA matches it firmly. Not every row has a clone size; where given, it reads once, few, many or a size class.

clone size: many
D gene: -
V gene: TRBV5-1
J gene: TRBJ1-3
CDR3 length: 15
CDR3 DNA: TGCGCCAGCAGCTTGGAAGGGTTAGCTGGAAACACCATATATTTT
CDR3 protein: CASSLEGLAGNTIYF

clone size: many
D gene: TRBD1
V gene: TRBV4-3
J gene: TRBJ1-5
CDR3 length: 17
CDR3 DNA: TGCGCCAGCAGCCAAACACACAGGGGGCTAAACAATCAGCCCCAGCATTTT
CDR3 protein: CASSQTHRGLNNQPQHF

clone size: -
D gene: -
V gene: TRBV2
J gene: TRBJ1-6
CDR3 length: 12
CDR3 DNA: TGTGCCAGCAACCGGTCGCCTTCACCCCTCCACTTT
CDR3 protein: CASNRSPSPLHF

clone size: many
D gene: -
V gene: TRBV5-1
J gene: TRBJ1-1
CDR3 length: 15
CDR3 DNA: TGCGCCAGCAGCTTGGCCGTGGGCAGGAACACTGAAGCTTTCTTT
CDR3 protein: CASSLAVGRNTEAFF

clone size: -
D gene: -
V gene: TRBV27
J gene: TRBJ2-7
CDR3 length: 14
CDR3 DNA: TGTGCCAGCAGCAATTCTCAGGGTTCCTACGAGCAGTACTTC
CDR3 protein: CASSNSQGSYEQYF

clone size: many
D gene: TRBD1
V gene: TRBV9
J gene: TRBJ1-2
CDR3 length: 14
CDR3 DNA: TGTGCCAGCAGCCCGACAGGGTTTAACTATGGCTACACCTTC
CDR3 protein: CASSPTGFNYGYTF

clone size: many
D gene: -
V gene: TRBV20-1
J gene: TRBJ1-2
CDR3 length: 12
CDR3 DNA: TGCAGTGCTAGGGGCAGGGACTATGGCTACACCTTC
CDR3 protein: CSARGRDYGYTF

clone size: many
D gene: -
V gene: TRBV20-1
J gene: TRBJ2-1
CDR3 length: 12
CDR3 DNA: TGCAGTCCCATGACTGGGTACTATGAGCAGTTCTTC
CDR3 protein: CSPMTGYYEQFF

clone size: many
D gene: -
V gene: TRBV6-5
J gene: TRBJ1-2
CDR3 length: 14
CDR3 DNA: TGTGCCAGCAGATTACCTGGGACATCGGGTGGCTACACCTTC
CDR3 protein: CASRLPGTSGGYTF

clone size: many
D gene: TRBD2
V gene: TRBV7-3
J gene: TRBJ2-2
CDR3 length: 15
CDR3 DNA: TGTGCCAGCAGCTCTTCTAGCGGGGGGACCGGGGAGCTGTTTTTT
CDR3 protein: CASSSSSGGTGELFF

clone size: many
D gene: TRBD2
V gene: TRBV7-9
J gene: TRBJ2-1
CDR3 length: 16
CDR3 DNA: TGTGCCAGCAGCCCCCGGAGCGGGACTCGTCAATGGGAGCAGTTCTTC
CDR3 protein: CASSPRSGTRQWEQFF

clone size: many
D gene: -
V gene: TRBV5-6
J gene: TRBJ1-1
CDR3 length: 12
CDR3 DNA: TGTGCCAGCAGCTTGACAAACGGATTGGCTTTCTTT
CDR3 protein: CASSLTNGLAFF

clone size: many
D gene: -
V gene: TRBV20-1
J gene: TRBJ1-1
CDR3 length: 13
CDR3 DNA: TGCAGTGCTAGGGGGTTCAGGGTCACTGAAGCTTTCTTT
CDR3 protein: CSARGFRVTEAFF

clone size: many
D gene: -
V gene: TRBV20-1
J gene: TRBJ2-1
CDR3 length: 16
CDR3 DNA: TGCAGTGCTTTCCCCTTCACTAGTCGAGGTGACAATGAGCAGTTCTTC
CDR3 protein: CSAFPFTSRGDNEQFF

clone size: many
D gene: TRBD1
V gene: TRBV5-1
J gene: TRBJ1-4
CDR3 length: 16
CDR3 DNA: TGCGCCAGCAGCTTACGACAGGGGGCAGGAATAGGAAAACTGTTTTTT
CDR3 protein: CASSLRQGAGIGKLFF

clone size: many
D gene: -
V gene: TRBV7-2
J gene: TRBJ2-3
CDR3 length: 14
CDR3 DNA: TGTGCCAGCAGCTCCCGGGGGTTCACAGATACGCAGTATTTT
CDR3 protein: CASSSRGFTDTQYF

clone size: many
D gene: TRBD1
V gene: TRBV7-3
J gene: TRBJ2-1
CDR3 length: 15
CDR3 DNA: TGTGCCAGCAGCCACAGGGGGGCCTCCTACAATGAGCAGTTCTTC
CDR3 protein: CASSHRGASYNEQFF

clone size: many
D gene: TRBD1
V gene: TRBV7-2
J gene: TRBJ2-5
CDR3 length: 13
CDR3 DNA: TGTGCCAGCAGCTCGGACAGGGAGAAGACCCAGTACTTC
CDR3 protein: CASSSDREKTQYF

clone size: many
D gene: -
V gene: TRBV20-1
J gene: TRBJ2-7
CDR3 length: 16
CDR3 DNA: TGCAGTGCTCTACACCCAGGAGGGGGGTCCAGTGACGAGCAGTACTTC
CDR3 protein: CSALHPGGGSSDEQYF